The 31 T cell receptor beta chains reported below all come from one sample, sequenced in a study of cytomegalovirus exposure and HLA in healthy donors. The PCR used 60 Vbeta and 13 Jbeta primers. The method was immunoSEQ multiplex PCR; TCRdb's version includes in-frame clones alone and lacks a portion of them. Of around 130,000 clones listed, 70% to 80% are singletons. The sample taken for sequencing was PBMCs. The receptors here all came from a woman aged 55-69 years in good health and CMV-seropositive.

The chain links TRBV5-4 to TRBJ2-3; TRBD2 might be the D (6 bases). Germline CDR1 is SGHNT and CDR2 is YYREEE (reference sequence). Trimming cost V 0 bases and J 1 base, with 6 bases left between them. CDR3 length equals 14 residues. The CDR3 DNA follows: TGTGCCAGCAGCTTGGCGGGGGGCACAGATACGCAGTATTTT. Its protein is CASSLAGGTDTQYF.

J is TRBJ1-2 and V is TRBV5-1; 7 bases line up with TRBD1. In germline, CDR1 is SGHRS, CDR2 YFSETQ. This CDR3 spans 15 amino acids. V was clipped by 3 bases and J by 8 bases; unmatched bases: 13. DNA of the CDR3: TGCGCCAGCAGCTCAACGGCAGACAGGGCGGGAGGCTACACCTTC. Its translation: CASSSTADRAGGYTF.

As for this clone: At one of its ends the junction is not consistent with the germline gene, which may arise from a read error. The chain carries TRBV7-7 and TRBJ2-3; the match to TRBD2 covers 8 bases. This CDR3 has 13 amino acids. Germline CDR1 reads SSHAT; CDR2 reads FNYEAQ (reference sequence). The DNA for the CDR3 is TGTGCTAGCAGCTTAGCGGGACACGGGACGCAGTATTTT. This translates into CASSLAGHGTQYF.

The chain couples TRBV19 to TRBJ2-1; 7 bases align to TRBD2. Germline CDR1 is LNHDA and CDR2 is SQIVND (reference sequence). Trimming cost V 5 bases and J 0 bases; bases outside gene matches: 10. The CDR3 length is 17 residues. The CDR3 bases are TGTGCCAGTAGTCCCGGTGGGAGGGCCAACTCCTACAATGAGCAGTTCTTC. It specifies CASSPGGRANSYNEQFF.

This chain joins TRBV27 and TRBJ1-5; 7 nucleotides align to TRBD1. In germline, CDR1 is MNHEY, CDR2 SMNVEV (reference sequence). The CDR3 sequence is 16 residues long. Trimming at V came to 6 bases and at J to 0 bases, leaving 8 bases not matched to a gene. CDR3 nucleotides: TGTGCCAGCAGCCGAGACAGGGCGAATAGCAATCAGCCCCAGCATTTT. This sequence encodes CASSRDRANSNQPQHF.

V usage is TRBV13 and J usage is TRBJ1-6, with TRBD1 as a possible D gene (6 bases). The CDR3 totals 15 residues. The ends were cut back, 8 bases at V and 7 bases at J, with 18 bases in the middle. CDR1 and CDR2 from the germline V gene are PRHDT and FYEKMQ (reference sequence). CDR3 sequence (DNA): TGTGCCAGCTCCCCTACAGGGTATAGGAATTCACCCCTCCACTTT. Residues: CASSPTGYRNSPLHF.

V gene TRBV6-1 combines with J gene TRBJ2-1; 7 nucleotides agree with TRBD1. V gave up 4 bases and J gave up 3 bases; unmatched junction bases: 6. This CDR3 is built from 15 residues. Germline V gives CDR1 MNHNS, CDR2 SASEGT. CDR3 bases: TGTGCCAGCAGTGCCGCGACAGGGAGCTACAATGAGCAGTTCTTC. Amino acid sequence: CASSAATGSYNEQFF.

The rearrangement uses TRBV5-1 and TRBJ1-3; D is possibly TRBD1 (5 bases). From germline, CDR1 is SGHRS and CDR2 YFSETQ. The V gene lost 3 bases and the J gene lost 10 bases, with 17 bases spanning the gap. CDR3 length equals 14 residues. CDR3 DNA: TGCGCCAGCAGCTCCGACAGCGGGGGTAAGACCATATATTTT. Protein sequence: CASSSDSGGKTIYF.

The CDR3 protein is CASSLRSNYPSSGNTIYF. CDR3 sequence (DNA): TGCGCCAGCAGCTTGCGGTCGAATTACCCGAGCTCTGGAAACACCATATATTTT. The chain carries TRBV5-1 and TRBJ1-3; no reliable D call. Trimming shortened V by 1 base and J by 0 bases, and 17 bases separated the two germline ends. This CDR3 comprises 18 residues. In germline, CDR1 is SGHRS, CDR2 YFSETQ.

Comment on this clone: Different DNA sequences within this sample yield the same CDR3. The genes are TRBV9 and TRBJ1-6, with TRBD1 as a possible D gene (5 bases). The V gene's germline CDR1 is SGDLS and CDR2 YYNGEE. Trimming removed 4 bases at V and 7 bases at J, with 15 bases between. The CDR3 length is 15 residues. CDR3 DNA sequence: TGTGCCAGCAGCCCTCGGGGCGGGGGAAATTCACCCCTCCACTTT. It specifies CASSPRGGGNSPLHF.

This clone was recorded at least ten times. The CDR3 is CASSQSEGALGTEAFF. The DNA for the CDR3 is TGCGCCAGCAGCCAATCAGAGGGGGCACTGGGGACTGAAGCTTTCTTT. The chain uses TRBV4-1 and TRBJ1-1; 7 bases map to TRBD1. V gave up 2 bases and J gave up 5 bases; unmatched junction bases: 11. This CDR3 is built from 16 residues. CDR1 MGHRA and CDR2 YSYEKL come from the germline V gene.

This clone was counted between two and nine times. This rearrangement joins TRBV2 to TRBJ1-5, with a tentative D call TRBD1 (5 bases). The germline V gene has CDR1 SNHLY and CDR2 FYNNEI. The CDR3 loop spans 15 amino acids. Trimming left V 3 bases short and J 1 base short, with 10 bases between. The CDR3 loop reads CASSESQGSNQPQHF. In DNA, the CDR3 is TGTGCCAGCAGTGAGTCCCAGGGAAGCAATCAGCCCCAGCATTTT.

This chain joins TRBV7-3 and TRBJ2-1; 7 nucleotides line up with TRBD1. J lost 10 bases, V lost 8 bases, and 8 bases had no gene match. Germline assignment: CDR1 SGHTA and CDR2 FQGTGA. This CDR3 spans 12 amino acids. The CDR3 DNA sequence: TGTGCCAGCGGAACAGGGGAATGGGAGCAGTTCTTC. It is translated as CASGTGEWEQFF.

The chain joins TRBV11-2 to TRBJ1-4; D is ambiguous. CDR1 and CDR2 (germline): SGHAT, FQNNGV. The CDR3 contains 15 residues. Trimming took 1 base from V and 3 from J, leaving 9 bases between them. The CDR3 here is CASSLAPGSNEKLFF. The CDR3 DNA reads TGTGCCAGCAGCTTAGCTCCAGGATCTAATGAAAAACTGTTTTTT.

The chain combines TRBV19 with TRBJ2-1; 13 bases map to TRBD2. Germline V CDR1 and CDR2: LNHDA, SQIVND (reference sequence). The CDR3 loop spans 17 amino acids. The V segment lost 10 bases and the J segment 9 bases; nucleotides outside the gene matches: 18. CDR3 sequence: CATSSPGLAGLRGEQFF. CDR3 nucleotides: TGTGCCACTAGCTCGCCGGGACTAGCGGGGCTCCGAGGTGAGCAGTTCTTC.

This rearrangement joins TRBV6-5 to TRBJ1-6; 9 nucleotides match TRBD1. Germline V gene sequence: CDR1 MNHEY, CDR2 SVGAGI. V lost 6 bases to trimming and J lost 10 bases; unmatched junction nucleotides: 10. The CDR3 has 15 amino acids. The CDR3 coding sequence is TGTGCCAGCAGCCTAGGGACAGGGCGAAACTCACCCCTCCACTTT. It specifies CASSLGTGRNSPLHF.

CDR3 DNA: TGTGCCAGCAGTTTATATTCGCTGGAGACTGAAGCTTTCTTT. As protein: CASSLYSLETEAFF. The rearrangement links TRBV28 to TRBJ1-1, with D unclear. Germline loops: CDR1 MDHEN, CDR2 SYDVKM. V was shortened by 1 base and J by 5 bases, with 11 bases between the two germline ends. This CDR3 spans 14 amino acids. Filled out from reference TRBV28 and TRBJ1-1, the complete variable domain reads DVKVTQSSRYLVKRTGEKVFLECVQDMDHENMFWYRQDPGLGLRLIYFSYDVKMKEKGDIPEGYSVSREKKERFSLILESASTNQTSMYLCASSLYSLETEAFFGQGTRLTVV.

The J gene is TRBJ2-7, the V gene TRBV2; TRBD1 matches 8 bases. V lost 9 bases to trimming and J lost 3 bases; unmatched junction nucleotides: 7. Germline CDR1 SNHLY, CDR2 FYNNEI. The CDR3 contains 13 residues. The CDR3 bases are TGTGCCAGATCCGGGACAGGTGACTACGAGCAGTACTTC. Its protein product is CARSGTGDYEQYF.

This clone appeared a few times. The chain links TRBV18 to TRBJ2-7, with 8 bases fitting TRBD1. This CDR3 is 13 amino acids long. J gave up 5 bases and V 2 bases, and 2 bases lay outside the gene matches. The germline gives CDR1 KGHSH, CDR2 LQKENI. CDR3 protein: CASSPETGDEQYF. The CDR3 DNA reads TGTGCCAGCTCACCAGAGACAGGGGACGAGCAGTACTTC.

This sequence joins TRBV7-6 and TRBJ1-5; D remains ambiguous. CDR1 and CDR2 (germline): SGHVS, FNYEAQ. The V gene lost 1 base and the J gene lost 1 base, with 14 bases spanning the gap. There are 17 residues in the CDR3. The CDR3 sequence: CASSLGAGEGSNQPQHF. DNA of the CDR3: TGTGCCAGCAGCTTAGGTGCCGGGGAAGGAAGCAATCAGCCCCAGCATTTT.

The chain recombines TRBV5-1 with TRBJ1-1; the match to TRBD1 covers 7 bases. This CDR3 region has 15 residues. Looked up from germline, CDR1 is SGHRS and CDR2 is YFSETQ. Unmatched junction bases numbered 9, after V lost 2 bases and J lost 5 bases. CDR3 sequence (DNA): TGCGCCAGCAGCTTTAGTCAGGGGGTTGGTACTGAAGCTTTCTTT. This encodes CASSFSQGVGTEAFF.

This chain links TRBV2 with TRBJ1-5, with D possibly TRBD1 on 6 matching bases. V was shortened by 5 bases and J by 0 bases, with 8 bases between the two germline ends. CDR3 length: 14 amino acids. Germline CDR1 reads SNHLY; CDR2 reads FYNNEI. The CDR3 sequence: CASSPGDSNQPQHF. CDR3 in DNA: TGTGCCAGCAGTCCAGGGGATAGCAATCAGCCCCAGCATTTT.

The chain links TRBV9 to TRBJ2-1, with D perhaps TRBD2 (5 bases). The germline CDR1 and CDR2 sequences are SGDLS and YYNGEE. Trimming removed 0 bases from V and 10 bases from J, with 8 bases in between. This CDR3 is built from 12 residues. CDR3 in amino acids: CASSVVGDEQFF. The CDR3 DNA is TGTGCCAGCAGCGTAGTGGGAGACGAGCAGTTCTTC.

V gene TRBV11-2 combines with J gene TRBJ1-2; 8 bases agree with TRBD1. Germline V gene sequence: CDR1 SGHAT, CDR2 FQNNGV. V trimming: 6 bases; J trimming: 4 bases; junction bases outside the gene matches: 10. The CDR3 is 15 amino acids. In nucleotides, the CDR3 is TGTGCCAGCAGAATGGCGCAGGGGGCCGGCTATGGCTACACCTTC. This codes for CASRMAQGAGYGYTF.

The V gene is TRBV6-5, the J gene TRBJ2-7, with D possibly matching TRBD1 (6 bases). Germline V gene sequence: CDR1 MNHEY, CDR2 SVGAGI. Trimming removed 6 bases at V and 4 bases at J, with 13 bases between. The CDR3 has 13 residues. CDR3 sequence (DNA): TGTGCCAGCAGCCCCGACAGGAGATACGAGCAGTACTTC. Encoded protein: CASSPDRRYEQYF.

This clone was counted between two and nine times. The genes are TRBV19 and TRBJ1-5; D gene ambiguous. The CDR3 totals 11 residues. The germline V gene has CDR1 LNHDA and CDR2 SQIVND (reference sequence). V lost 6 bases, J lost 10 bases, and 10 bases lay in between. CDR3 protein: CASSFKSPQHF. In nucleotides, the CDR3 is TGTGCCAGTAGCTTTAAGAGCCCCCAGCATTTT.

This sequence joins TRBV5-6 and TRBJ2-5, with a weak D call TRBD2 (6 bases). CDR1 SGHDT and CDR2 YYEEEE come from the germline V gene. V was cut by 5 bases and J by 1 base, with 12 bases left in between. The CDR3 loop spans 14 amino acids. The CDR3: CASRRDFPQETQYF. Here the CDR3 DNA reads TGTGCCAGCAGGCGGGACTTTCCCCAAGAGACCCAGTACTTC.

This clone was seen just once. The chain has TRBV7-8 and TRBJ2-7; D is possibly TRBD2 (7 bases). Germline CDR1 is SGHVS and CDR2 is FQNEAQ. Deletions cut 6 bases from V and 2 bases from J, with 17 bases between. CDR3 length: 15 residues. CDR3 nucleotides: TGTGCCAGCAGTAGTCTAGGCGGGGGCACCTACGAGCAGTACTTC. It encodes CASSSLGGGTYEQYF.

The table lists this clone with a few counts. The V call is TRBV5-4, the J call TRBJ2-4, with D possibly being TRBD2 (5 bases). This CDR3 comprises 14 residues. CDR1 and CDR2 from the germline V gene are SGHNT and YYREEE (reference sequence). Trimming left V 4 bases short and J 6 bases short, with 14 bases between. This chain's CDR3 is CASSPPEEVNIQYF. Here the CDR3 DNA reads TGTGCCAGCAGCCCCCCGGAGGAGGTAAACATTCAGTACTTC. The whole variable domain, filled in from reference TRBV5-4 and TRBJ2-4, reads ETGVTQSPTHLIKTRGQQVTLRCSSQSGHNTVSWYQQALGQGPQFIFQYYREEENGRGNFPPRFSGLQFPNYSSELNVNALELDDSALYLCASSPPEEVNIQYFGAGTRLSVL.

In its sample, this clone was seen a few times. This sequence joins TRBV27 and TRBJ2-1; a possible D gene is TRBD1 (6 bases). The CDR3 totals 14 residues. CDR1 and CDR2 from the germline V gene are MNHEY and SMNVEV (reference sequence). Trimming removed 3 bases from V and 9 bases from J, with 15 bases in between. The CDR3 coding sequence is TGTGCCAGCAGTTTTGGTTCAGGGGAGACTGAGCAGTTCTTC. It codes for CASSFGSGETEQFF.

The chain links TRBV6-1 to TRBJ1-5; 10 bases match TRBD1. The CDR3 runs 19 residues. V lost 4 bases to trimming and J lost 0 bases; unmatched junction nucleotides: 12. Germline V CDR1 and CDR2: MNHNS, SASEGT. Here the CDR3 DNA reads TGTGCCAGCAGTGCGAACCTCCCCGGGACAGGGGATAGCAATCAGCCCCAGCATTTT. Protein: CASSANLPGTGDSNQPQHF.